This TCR beta chain was documented in a study of CD8 T cells in ankylosing spondylitis. Study results and caveats: Characteristic, it appeared, of ankylosing spondylitis blood was a TCR beta motif of seven or eight highly homologous variants.

V was clipped by 0 bases and J by 4 bases; unmatched bases: 3. The length of the CDR3 is 15 residues. Germline V gene sequence: CDR1 LGHNA, CDR2 YNFKEQ. MiXCR, applied by TCRdb to the 5' RACE reads, yields one record per CDR3 protein. The sample has 220,000 or so distinct CDR3 sequences, approximately 20% seen once. Remarks on this clonotype: The antigen is unknown.

The chain employs TRBV4-2 and TRBJ2-7; TRBD2 matches 10 bases. The TCR originated in a male donor with ankylosing spondylitis. Sequencing was done on a sample of blood, either unsorted or a sorted T cell fraction (not recorded which). CDR3 residues: CASSQEGTSVYEQYF. Written as DNA, the CDR3 is TGTGCCAGCAGCCAAGAAGGGACTAGCGTTTACGAGCAGTACTTC.